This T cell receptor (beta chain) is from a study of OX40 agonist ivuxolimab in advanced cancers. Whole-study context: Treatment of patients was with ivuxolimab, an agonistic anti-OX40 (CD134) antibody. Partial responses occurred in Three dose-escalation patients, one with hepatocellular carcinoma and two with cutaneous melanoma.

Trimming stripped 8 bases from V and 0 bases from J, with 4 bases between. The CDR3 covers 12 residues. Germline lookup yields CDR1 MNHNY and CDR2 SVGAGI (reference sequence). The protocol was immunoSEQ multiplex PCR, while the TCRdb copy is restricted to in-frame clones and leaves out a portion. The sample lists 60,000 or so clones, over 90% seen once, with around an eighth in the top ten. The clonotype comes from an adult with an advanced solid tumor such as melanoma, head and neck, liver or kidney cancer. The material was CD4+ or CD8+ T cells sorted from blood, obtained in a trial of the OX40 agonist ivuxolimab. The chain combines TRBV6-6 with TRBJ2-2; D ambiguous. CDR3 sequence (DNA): TGTGCCAGCGGGGCGAACACCGGGGAGCTGTTTTTT. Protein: CASGANTGELFF.